Listed here is a single T cell receptor (beta chain). The target antigen is unknown. Amplification of TCR beta CDR3 regions used RNA as the template. When the TCR CDR3 underwent first-round RT-PCR, the HTBI primer set was used. MiXCR was run by TCRdb on the multiplex PCR reads, yielding one entry per CDR3 protein. This sample carries fewer than 900,000 distinct CDR3 sequences, roughly 15% of them seen once, and the ten largest clones take roughly 8%. This entry belongs to a study of T cells in Graves' hyperthyroidism and ophthalmopathy. Study findings and constraints: Most clonotypes expanded in thyroid above 0.001 were likewise present in blood.

Stable disease denoted Graves' hyperthyroidism without ophthalmopathy progression within 18 months. The study excluded patients with uncontrolled infection, other autoimmune disease, pregnancy or lactation. With 2 bases removed from V and 1 base from J, the gap between germline ends came to 7 bases. Germline loops: CDR1 ENHRY, CDR2 SYGVKD. The length of the CDR3 is 14 residues. The V and J genes are TRBV10-3 and TRBJ2-3, with D possibly matching TRBD1 (5 bases). The specimen was blood. The sequence was obtained from a man between 18 and 35 years old with Graves' hyperthyroidism. The CDR3 coding sequence is TGTGCCATCAGTGAGACAGGCGGCACAGATACGCAGTATTTT. Its translation: CAISETGGTDTQYF.